This passage covers 9 T cell receptor beta chains from one sample sequenced in a study of OX40 agonist ivuxolimab in advanced cancers. Measured with immunoSEQ multiplex PCR; TCRdb has only the in-frame clones, and not every one. Here the sample spans some 35,000 clones, about 80% being singletons. The sequencing used CD4+ or CD8+ T cells sorted from blood, collected in a trial of the OX40 agonist ivuxolimab. All receptors derive from an adult with an advanced solid tumor such as melanoma, head and neck, liver or kidney cancer.

V is TRBV7-6 and J is TRBJ2-1; D is uncertain. CDR3 length: 17 amino acids. V was clipped by 2 bases and J by 0 bases, with 14 bases between them. Germline-derived CDR1 and CDR2 are SGHVS and FNYEAQ. The CDR3 here is CASSLMDAYSSYNEQFF. The CDR3 DNA reads as TGTGCCAGCAGCTTAATGGATGCCTACAGCTCCTACAATGAGCAGTTCTTC. The full variable domain, with the rest looked up from reference TRBV7-6 and TRBJ2-1, is GAGVSQSPRYKVTKRGQDVALRCDPISGHVSLYWYRQALGQGPEFLTYFNYEAQQDKSGLPNDRFSAERPEGSISTLTIQRTEQRDSAMYRCASSLMDAYSSYNEQFFGPGTRLTVL.

The genes are TRBV28 and TRBJ1-6, with no clear D. CDR1 MDHEN and CDR2 SYDVKM come from the germline V gene. Trimming removed 6 bases at V and 2 bases at J, with 11 bases between. CDR3 length: 15 residues. CDR3 loop: CASRAVTPYNSPLHF. For the CDR3, the DNA is TGTGCCAGCAGAGCAGTGACCCCCTATAATTCACCCCTCCACTTT.

The rearrangement uses TRBV9 and TRBJ2-2, with 10 positions matching TRBD2. Germline CDR1 SGDLS, CDR2 YYNGEE. V trimming: 0 bases; J trimming: 5 bases; junction bases outside the gene matches: 1. This CDR3 is 15 amino acids long. As DNA, the CDR3 is TGTGCCAGCAGCGTAGAACTAGCGGGAACCGGGGAGCTGTTTTTT. The encoded protein is CASSVELAGTGELFF.

DNA for the CDR3: TGTGCCAGCAGCGTAGGGGGCGGGCAAGAGACCCAGTACTTC. This encodes CASSVGGGQETQYF. This chain joins TRBV9 and TRBJ2-5; TRBD1 or TRBD2 may be the D gene (5 bases each). This CDR3 has 14 amino acids. Per germline, CDR1 SGDLS and CDR2 YYNGEE. The V end lost 0 bases, the J end lost 2 bases, and 8 bases lay between the germline ends.

This clone appeared once. This chain joins TRBV15 and TRBJ2-4; TRBD1 matches at 7 bases. The CDR3 is made up of 18 amino acids. V dropped 0 bases and J dropped 5; count of bases not matched to a gene: 13. Germline values: CDR1 LNHNV, CDR2 YYDKDF (reference sequence). The CDR3 is CATSRDAPAGGFENIQYF. The CDR3 DNA reads TGTGCCACCAGCAGAGATGCCCCCGCAGGGGGATTCGAAAACATTCAGTACTTC.

The genes are TRBV7-3 and TRBJ2-1, with TRBD2 matching over 8 bases. CDR1 SGHTA and CDR2 FQGTGA come from the germline V gene. Losses at the gene ends were 3 bases for V and 0 bases for J; bases not matched to a gene: 4. The CDR3 runs to 16 residues. The CDR3 is CASSFIAGSSYNEQFF. CDR3 coding DNA: TGTGCCAGCAGCTTCATAGCGGGAAGCTCCTACAATGAGCAGTTCTTC.

The table lists this clone with a few counts. V is TRBV18 and J is TRBJ1-4; 7 bases line up with TRBD1. V lost 3 bases, J lost 4 bases, and 2 bases stayed unmatched. The length of the CDR3 is 14 residues. The germline CDR1 and CDR2 sequences are KGHSH and LQKENI. CDR3 sequence (DNA): TGTGCCAGCTCACCGGGACAGCGTAATGAAAAACTGTTTTTT. It is translated as CASSPGQRNEKLFF.

The chain combines TRBV6-4 with TRBJ1-2, with D uncertain. Germline CDR1 MRHNA, CDR2 SNTAGT. The germline V and J ends were trimmed by 2 bases and 4 bases, with 8 bases remaining between them. This CDR3 is 13 amino acids long. The CDR3 coding sequence is TGTGCCAGCAGTGACGGCAGAACCTATGGCTACACCTTC. The encoded protein is CASSDGRTYGYTF.

For this clone: One end of the junction is discordant with germline, which a read error may explain. The chain uses TRBV5-1 and TRBJ2-1; maybe TRBD2 (6 bases). This CDR3 is built from 14 residues. Germline CDR1 reads SGHRS; CDR2 reads YFSETQ. The CDR3 region is CASSLAYSGAFEIF. For the CDR3, the DNA is TGCGCCAGCAGCTTGGCATATAGCGGCGCATTTGAGATCTTC.